Listed below are T cell receptor beta chains from one sample, sequenced in a study of beta chain features in type 1 diabetes. The table came from immunoSEQ multiplex PCR; TCRdb's copy has only in-frame clones and leaves some out. This table has about 740,000 clones, 13% appearing once. The specimen was naive CD4+ T cells from blood. The receptors here all came from a man aged 18 to 30 with type 1 diabetes. The CDR3 runs from the conserved cysteine through the conserved F or W. Each record gives: CDR3 protein, CDR3 DNA, D gene, V gene, clone size, J gene. D genes are given only for firm matches. Only some rows state a clone size, as once, few, many or a class for expanded clones.

CDR3aa: CASNPGLAGADTQYF; CDR3nt: TGTGCCAGCAATCCGGGGCTAGCGGGGGCAGATACGCAGTATTTT; d_gene: TRBD2; v_gene: TRBV7-2; abundance: few; j_gene: TRBJ2-3
CDR3aa: CASSLRGAGEQFF; CDR3nt: TGTGCCAGCAGTTTAAGGGGGGCCGGTGAGCAGTTCTTC; d_gene: .; v_gene: TRBV27; abundance: few; j_gene: TRBJ2-1
CDR3aa: CASSEQGASEAFF; CDR3nt: TGTGCCAGCAGCGAGCAGGGGGCCTCTGAAGCTTTCTTT; d_gene: TRBD1; v_gene: TRBV7-9; abundance: few; j_gene: TRBJ1-1
CDR3aa: CASSTPQTEQGLAKNIQYF; CDR3nt: TGTGCCAGCAGCACGCCCCAGACCGAACAGGGGTTGGCCAAAAACATTCAGTACTTC; d_gene: TRBD1; v_gene: TRBV7-9; abundance: few; j_gene: TRBJ2-4
CDR3aa: CAISAGTGDNSPLHF; CDR3nt: TGTGCCATCAGTGCCGGGACAGGGGACAATTCACCCCTCCACTTT; d_gene: TRBD1; v_gene: TRBV10-3; abundance: few; j_gene: TRBJ1-6
CDR3aa: CASSLVSRSSYEQYF; CDR3nt: TGTGCCAGCAGCTTGGTCAGTAGGAGCTCCTACGAGCAGTACTTC; d_gene: .; v_gene: TRBV5-6; abundance: .; j_gene: TRBJ2-7
CDR3aa: CALGGGARGETQYF; CDR3nt: TGTGCCCTAGGGGGGGGCGCCCGAGGGGAGACCCAGTACTTC; d_gene: .; v_gene: TRBV15; abundance: .; j_gene: TRBJ2-5
CDR3aa: CASSPVLTEAFF; CDR3nt: TGTGCCAGCAGCCCGGTCCTCACTGAAGCTTTCTTT; d_gene: .; v_gene: TRBV7-9; abundance: .; j_gene: TRBJ1-1
CDR3aa: CASSYSGRVEGYTF; CDR3nt: TGTGCCAGCAGTTACTCGGGCAGGGTGGAGGGCTACACCTTC; d_gene: .; v_gene: TRBV6-5; abundance: .; j_gene: TRBJ1-2
CDR3aa: CASSLDRTYYGYTF; CDR3nt: TGTGCCAGCAGCCTTGACCGAACGTACTATGGCTACACCTTC; d_gene: .; v_gene: TRBV27; abundance: .; j_gene: TRBJ1-2
CDR3aa: CASSVDDNQPQHF; CDR3nt: TGTGCCAGCAGCGTAGACGACAATCAGCCCCAGCATTTT; d_gene: .; v_gene: TRBV9; abundance: .; j_gene: TRBJ1-5
CDR3aa: CASSLDTGRIINEQYF; CDR3nt: TGTGCCAGCAGCTTAGATACAGGACGAATTATAAACGAGCAGTACTTC; d_gene: .; v_gene: TRBV7-9; abundance: .; j_gene: TRBJ2-7
CDR3aa: CASSSLPGGVNTEAFF; CDR3nt: TGCGCCAGCAGCTCCCTTCCAGGGGGCGTGAACACTGAAGCTTTCTTT; d_gene: TRBD1; v_gene: TRBV5-1; abundance: .; j_gene: TRBJ1-1
CDR3aa: CAWREAPLVNYGYTF; CDR3nt: TGTGCCTGGAGAGAGGCACCCCTTGTTAACTATGGCTACACCTTC; d_gene: .; v_gene: TRBV30; abundance: few; j_gene: TRBJ1-2
CDR3aa: CASSPNRGRVDEQFF; CDR3nt: TGTGCCAGCAGCCCCAACAGGGGGCGAGTGGATGAGCAGTTCTTC; d_gene: TRBD1; v_gene: TRBV7-9; abundance: few; j_gene: TRBJ2-1
CDR3aa: CASRARGVGSPLHF; CDR3nt: TGTGCCAGCAGAGCGAGGGGGGTGGGGTCACCCCTCCACTTT; d_gene: .; v_gene: TRBV5-6; abundance: .; j_gene: TRBJ1-6
CDR3aa: CASSQDKGAPSTDTQYF; CDR3nt: TGCGCCAGCAGCCAAGATAAGGGCGCGCCTAGCACAGATACGCAGTATTTT; d_gene: .; v_gene: TRBV4-1; abundance: .; j_gene: TRBJ2-3
CDR3aa: CASSLDRGLIYEQYF; CDR3nt: TGTGCCAGCAGCCTAGACAGGGGGCTGATCTACGAGCAGTACTTC; d_gene: TRBD1; v_gene: TRBV6-5; abundance: few; j_gene: TRBJ2-7
CDR3aa: CASSETGTTVSAFF; CDR3nt: TGTGCCAGCAGCGAGACCGGGACAACCGTTTCAGCTTTCTTT; d_gene: .; v_gene: TRBV7-2; abundance: few; j_gene: TRBJ1-1
CDR3aa: CASTSAGEASYEQYF; CDR3nt: TGTGCCAGCACCTCCGCGGGAGAGGCCTCCTACGAGCAGTACTTC; d_gene: TRBD2; v_gene: TRBV28; abundance: few; j_gene: TRBJ2-7
CDR3aa: CASSIGGGLSTDTQYF; CDR3nt: TGTGCCAGTAGTATAGGGGGGGGCCTTAGCACAGATACGCAGTATTTT; d_gene: .; v_gene: TRBV19; abundance: .; j_gene: TRBJ2-3
CDR3aa: CASSSGRNNEKLFF; CDR3nt: TGTGCCAGCAGTAGTGGACGGAATAATGAAAAACTGTTTTTT; d_gene: .; v_gene: TRBV7-6; abundance: few; j_gene: TRBJ1-4
CDR3aa: CAWSSLRRGRYGYTF; CDR3nt: TGTGCCTGGAGTTCCCTTCGAAGGGGCCGCTATGGCTACACCTTC; d_gene: .; v_gene: TRBV30; abundance: .; j_gene: TRBJ1-2
CDR3aa: CASSLAGQIDGF; CDR3nt: TGTGCCAGCAGCTTAGCCGGGCAAATCGATGGGTTT; d_gene: .; v_gene: TRBV7-2; abundance: few; j_gene: TRBJ1-1